The 28 T cell receptor beta chains given below trace back to one sample, sequenced in a study of blood T cell repertoires in COVID-19. Here immunoSEQ multiplex PCR was the method, and the copy in TCRdb shows in-frame clones only, minus some. The sample records fewer than 150,000 clones, 82% being singletons. The specimen was peripheral blood. The source is an elderly woman with acute or convalescent COVID-19.

A single count supports this clone. The genes are TRBV11-2 and TRBJ2-3; 9 nucleotides line up with TRBD1. CDR3 size: 15 residues. V lost 4 bases and J lost 2; bases outside the gene matches: 4. CDR1 and CDR2 from the germline V gene are SGHAT and FQNNGV. CDR3 region: CASSSQGAFTDTQYF. CDR3 DNA sequence: TGTGCCAGCAGCTCACAGGGGGCCTTCACAGATACGCAGTATTTT.

V is TRBV7-8 and J is TRBJ2-3, with D perhaps TRBD2 (7 bases). Between the trimmed V and J ends, which lost 5 bases and 7 bases, there was a span of 28 bases. Germline CDR1 is SGHVS and CDR2 is FQNEAQ. This CDR3 comprises 18 residues. The CDR3 DNA is TGTGCCAGCAGCCCCGCCCTGGTGGATCCCGAGGGGGGGCATACGCAGTATTTT. Residues: CASSPALVDPEGGHTQYF.

The chain links TRBV28 to TRBJ1-2; weak D call: TRBD1 (5 bases). Germline V gene sequence: CDR1 MDHEN, CDR2 SYDVKM. V was shortened by 3 bases and J by 8 bases, with 16 bases between the two germline ends. CDR3 length: 14 amino acids. CDR3 DNA: TGTGCCAGCAGTTTTTACGGCAGGGTTGGGGGCTACACCTTC. Translating it yields CASSFYGRVGGYTF.

This chain connects TRBV12-3 or TRBV12-4 to TRBJ2-1; possibly TRBD1 for D (6 bases). The CDR3 length is 13 residues. V was cut by 7 bases and J by 2 bases, with 9 bases left in between. CDR3 loop: CASTWTAYNEQFF. The CDR3 DNA is TGTGCCAGCACCTGGACAGCCTACAATGAGCAGTTCTTC.

J is TRBJ2-5 and V is TRBV2, with D possibly TRBD2 on 5 matching bases. V was clipped by 7 bases and J by 2 bases, with 11 bases between them. The CDR3 is 13 amino acids. CDR1 and CDR2 (germline): SNHLY, FYNNEI. In nucleotides, the CDR3 is TGTGCCAGCACCTGGACTGAACAAGAGACCCAGTACTTC. This translates into CASTWTEQETQYF.

The rearrangement joins TRBV28 to TRBJ1-6; D gene ambiguous. Germline CDR1 reads MDHEN; CDR2 reads SYDVKM. V lost 0 bases and J lost 0, with 12 bases in between. The CDR3 contains 18 residues. CDR3 sequence: CASSLWAAARSYNSPLHF. The CDR3 region has the DNA TGTGCCAGCAGTTTATGGGCGGCGGCGCGCTCCTATAATTCACCCCTCCACTTT.

The CDR3 bases are TGTGCCAGCAGCTCGCACTTGACAGGGCTGAGCGAAAAACTGTTTTTT. Translated, it gives CASSSHLTGLSEKLFF. The chain uses TRBV7-8 and TRBJ1-4; the match to TRBD1 covers 7 bases. Germline CDR1 SGHVS, CDR2 FQNEAQ. This CDR3 spans 16 amino acids. Trimming removed 4 bases from V and 8 bases from J; junction bases left unmatched: 13.

The chain is built from TRBV3-1 (or the pseudogene TRBV3-2) and TRBJ2-2; 8 bases map to TRBD2. The CDR3 sequence is 15 residues long. Trimming at V came to 2 bases and at J to 4 bases, leaving 3 bases not matched to a gene. Germline V gene sequence: CDR1 LGHDT, CDR2 YNNKEL (reference sequence). CDR3: CASSQRLASTGELFF. The CDR3, as DNA: TGTGCCAGCAGCCAACGACTAGCGAGCACCGGGGAGCTGTTTTTT.

The chain recombines TRBV4-1 with TRBJ1-5; D is possibly TRBD1 (6 bases). In germline, CDR1 is MGHRA, CDR2 YSYEKL. V lost 4 bases and J 7 bases, leaving 17 bases between the germline ends. The CDR3 has 15 amino acids. In DNA, the CDR3 is TGCGCCAGCAGCCCGGAACACAGGGTCATCCAGCCCCAGCATTTT. It encodes CASSPEHRVIQPQHF.

The gene calls are TRBV19 and TRBJ1-4; 7 bases are a match to TRBD1. The ends lost 10 bases at V and 3 bases at J; junction bases unmatched: 11. The CDR3 has 15 residues. Germline-derived CDR1 and CDR2 are LNHDA and SQIVND (reference sequence). The CDR3 DNA follows: TGTGCCACAAGACAGGGTCCGTCAGCTAATGAAAAACTGTTTTTT. It codes for CATRQGPSANEKLFF.

This clone was seen only once. The chain links TRBV7-2 to TRBJ1-5, with TRBD1 as a possible D gene (6 bases). Trimming stripped 0 bases from V and 6 bases from J, with 24 bases between. The V gene's germline CDR1 is SGHTA and CDR2 FQGNSA. The CDR3 is 19 residues long. CDR3 amino acids: CASSLARGEAGGSGQPQHF. The CDR3 nucleotides read TGTGCCAGCAGCTTAGCGCGTGGGGAAGCGGGGGGCTCGGGTCAGCCCCAGCATTTT. Full variable domain (missing parts from reference TRBV7-2 and TRBJ1-5): GAGVSQSPSNKVTEKGKDVELRCDPISGHTALYWYRQSLGQGLEFLIYFQGNSAPDKSGLPSDRFSAERTGGSVSTLTIQRTQQEDSAVYLCASSLARGEAGGSGQPQHFGDGTRLSIL.

This clone appeared a few times. CDR3 loop: CATSDSLNSLHGYTF. The CDR3 DNA is TGTGCCACCAGTGATTCCCTAAACAGTCTCCATGGCTACACCTTC. The V call is TRBV24-1, the J call TRBJ1-2; D uncertain. The CDR3 covers 15 residues. Germline lookup yields CDR1 KGHDR and CDR2 SFDVKD. V was cut by 2 bases and J by 6 bases, with 15 bases left in between.

This chain connects TRBV4-1 to TRBJ2-7, with D possibly matching TRBD2 (6 bases). Germline CDR1 reads MGHRA; CDR2 reads YSYEKL. This CDR3 is built from 15 residues. V dropped 0 bases and J dropped 3 bases, with 12 bases sitting between them. CDR3: CASSQESSGYYEQYF. For the CDR3, the DNA is TGCGCCAGCAGCCAAGAATCCAGCGGGTACTACGAGCAGTACTTC.

DNA for the CDR3: TGTGCTAGCGGACTAGCGGGAGAAACACTCTCCTACAATGAGCAGTTCTTC. Amino acids: CASGLAGETLSYNEQFF. This sequence joins TRBV12-5 and TRBJ2-1; 13 bases map to TRBD2. The V and J ends lost 9 bases and 0 bases, in that order; junction bases with no gene match: 8. The length of the CDR3 is 17 residues. Germline CDR1 and CDR2: LGHNT and FRNRAP.

The chain uses TRBV11-2 and TRBJ1-2; 7 bases are a match to TRBD1. Per the germline V gene, CDR1 is SGHAT and CDR2 is FQNNGV. This CDR3 has 17 amino acids. The trim removed 5 bases at V and 4 bases at J, leaving 16 bases unmatched. The CDR3 DNA reads TGTGCCAGCAGCCATGACCCTCCGACAGGGACCCTCTATGGCTACACCTTC. Translating it yields CASSHDPPTGTLYGYTF. Full variable domain (rest looked up from reference TRBV11-2 and TRBJ1-2): EAGVAQSPRYKIIEKRQSVAFWCNPISGHATLYWYQQILGQGPKLLIQFQNNGVVDDSQLPKDRFSAERLKGVDSTLKIQPAKLEDSAVYLCASSHDPPTGTLYGYTFGSGTRLTVV.

Turning to this clone: Other nucleotide sequences from this sample produce the same CDR3. This rearrangement joins TRBV27 to TRBJ2-1; D gene unclear. There are 13 residues in the CDR3. CDR1 is MNHEY and CDR2 is SMNVEV in the germline V gene (reference sequence). Trimming took 0 bases from V and 6 from J, leaving 6 bases between them. The CDR3 here is CASSLSSLNEQFF. In nucleotides, the CDR3 is TGTGCCAGCAGTTTATCCTCTCTCAATGAGCAGTTCTTC.

The CDR3 is CSAKSYYEQYF. The CDR3 DNA reads as TGCAGTGCGAAGAGTTACTACGAGCAGTACTTC. The J gene is TRBJ2-7, the V gene TRBV20-1; no firm D call. This CDR3 has 11 amino acids. Germline CDR1 DFQATT, CDR2 SNEGSKA (reference sequence). V was trimmed by 6 bases and J by 3 bases, leaving 9 bases between them.

The CDR3 region is CASSFEGAFTEAFF. CDR3 coding DNA: TGTGCCAGCAGTTTCGAGGGGGCTTTTACTGAAGCTTTCTTT. The rearrangement joins TRBV28 to TRBJ1-1, with 7 nucleotides matching TRBD1. Germline lookup yields CDR1 MDHEN and CDR2 SYDVKM. V was clipped by 3 bases and J by 5 bases; unmatched bases: 6. CDR3 size: 14 residues. Variable domain in full (rest from reference TRBV28 and TRBJ1-1): DVKVTQSSRYLVKRTGEKVFLECVQDMDHENMFWYRQDPGLGLRLIYFSYDVKMKEKGDIPEGYSVSREKKERFSLILESASTNQTSMYLCASSFEGAFTEAFFGQGTRLTVV.

This rearrangement joins TRBV6-5 to TRBJ2-7, with 7 nucleotides matching TRBD1. This CDR3 is 14 amino acids long. Germline V gene sequence: CDR1 MNHEY, CDR2 SVGAGI. V shed 6 bases, J shed 3 bases, and the junction held 8 bases outside the gene matches. The CDR3 here is CASRFGQVNYEQYF. The CDR3 DNA sequence: TGTGCCAGCAGATTTGGACAGGTCAACTACGAGCAGTACTTC.

This clone was found many times. Other DNA sequences in this sample translate to the same CDR3. V is TRBV12-3 or TRBV12-4 and J is TRBJ1-2; a possible D gene is TRBD1 (6 bases). The CDR3 contains 12 residues. V lost 3 bases to trimming and J lost 8 bases, with 10 bases between them. The CDR3: CASSLGALGYTF. CDR3 in DNA: TGTGCCAGCAGTTTGGGGGCTCTAGGCTACACCTTC.

This clone has only one observation. CDR3 sequence reads: CASSGPGQGRYGYTF. The CDR3 bases are TGTGCCAGTAGTGGCCCGGGACAGGGTCGCTATGGCTACACCTTC. V gene TRBV19 combines with J gene TRBJ1-2; 9 nucleotides line up with TRBD1. This CDR3 comprises 15 residues. Germline assignment: CDR1 LNHDA and CDR2 SQIVND (reference sequence). The V and J ends lost 5 bases and 4 bases, in that order; junction bases with no gene match: 8.

This clone was counted a single time. The V and J genes are TRBV9 and TRBJ2-3, with 9 bases matching TRBD2. Germline assignment: CDR1 SGDLS and CDR2 YYNGEE. This CDR3 region has 16 residues. V trimming: 2 bases; J trimming: 0 bases; junction bases outside the gene matches: 4. The CDR3 nucleotides are TGTGCCAGCAGCGTTCTGGGACTAGCCAGCACAGATACGCAGTATTTT. Translated, it gives CASSVLGLASTDTQYF.

This clone was seen a handful of times. The CDR3 coding sequence is TGTGCCACCGGACAGACCTCCTACAATGAGCAGTTCTTC. This translates into CATGQTSYNEQFF. The chain employs TRBV10-3 and TRBJ2-1; D might be TRBD1 (6 bases). The CDR3 length is 13 residues. Looked up from germline, CDR1 is ENHRY and CDR2 is SYGVKD. V lost 10 bases, J lost 0 bases, and 10 bases lay in between.

This clone is categorized as medium-sized (0.01 to 0.1%). This sequence joins TRBV30 and TRBJ1-5; D may be TRBD1 (6 bases). Germline V gene lookup returns CDR1 GTSNPN and CDR2 SVGIG (reference sequence). The CDR3 is made up of 13 amino acids. Trimming removed 2 bases at V and 7 bases at J, with 12 bases between. The CDR3 DNA sequence: TGTGCCTGGAGTCTGGACAGCACCCAGCCCCAGCATTTT. The encoded protein is CAWSLDSTQPQHF.

The rearrangement joins TRBV5-6 to TRBJ1-4; weak D call: TRBD1 (5 bases). Trimming removed 4 bases from V and 0 bases from J, with 16 bases in between. Germline-derived CDR1 and CDR2 are SGHDT and YYEEEE. This CDR3 comprises 17 residues. The CDR3 bases are TGTGCCAGCAGCATCCTAGGACAACTTGCAACTAATGAAAAACTGTTTTTT. Protein: CASSILGQLATNEKLFF.

The chain couples TRBV15 to TRBJ2-5; tentatively, D is TRBD1 (6 bases). Germline values: CDR1 LNHNV, CDR2 YYDKDF (reference sequence). The CDR3 is 16 residues long. With 4 bases removed from V and 1 base from J, the gap between germline ends came to 16 bases. The CDR3 DNA reads as TGTGCCACCAGCATGGAACTCAGGGGCCCCCAAGAGACCCAGTACTTC. Protein sequence: CATSMELRGPQETQYF.

The rearrangement links TRBV5-1 to TRBJ1-4; D is possibly TRBD1 (6 bases). Germline V gives CDR1 SGHRS, CDR2 YFSETQ. The CDR3 has 14 residues. V shed 2 bases and J shed 8 bases, with 13 bases lying between them. The DNA of the CDR3 is TGCGCCAGCAGCTTTCGGGGGGGCCGGGAAAAACTGTTTTTT. It is translated as CASSFRGGREKLFF.

The chain joins TRBV5-4 to TRBJ1-2; no clear D gene. Germline V gives CDR1 SGHNT, CDR2 YYREEE (reference sequence). The CDR3 spans 15 residues. The V and J ends lost 0 bases and 7 bases respectively, with 16 bases between them. DNA for the CDR3: TGTGCCAGCAGCTTGGGGGCCCCTCGGCCGCTTGGCTACACCTTC. Amino acids: CASSLGAPRPLGYTF.